Listed below are T cell receptor beta chains from one sample, sequenced in a study of blood T cell repertoires in COVID-19. TCRdb's table, derived via immunoSEQ multiplex PCR, lists solely in-frame clones and lacks some. The table includes about 210,000 clones, more than 85% detected once. The sequenced sample consisted of peripheral blood. These receptors all stem from a man aged 40-55 years with acute or convalescent COVID-19. CDR3s include the opening cysteine and the closing phenylalanine or tryptophan. The D gene is left open where the match is weak. Not all rows give a size; the values are once, few, many and, for expanded clones, a class.

TRBD2 TRBJ2-1 TRBV19 NA TGTGCCAGTAGTCCTCGCGCGCCCCTAGCGGGGTCCTACAATGAGCAGTTCTTC CASSPRAPLAGSYNEQFF
NA TRBJ1-2 TRBV10-1 NA TGCGCCAACCCAACGGGGTTCTATGGCTACACCTTC CANPTGFYGYTF
TRBD1 TRBJ2-7 TRBV7-2 once TGTGCCAGCAGCTCGTACGCTGGGGGGACAGGGAAGTCGGAGCAGTACTTC CASSSYAGGTGKSEQYF
NA TRBJ1-5 TRBV7-2 NA TGTGCCAGCAGCTTATTAGCCAGCGACAATCAGCCCCAGCATTTT CASSLLASDNQPQHF
NA TRBJ2-1 TRBV13 NA TGTGCCAGCAGCCCCCAAGGACATTCCTACAATGAGCAGTTCTTC CASSPQGHSYNEQFF
NA TRBJ2-2 TRBV12-3/TRBV12-4 NA TGTGCCAGCAGAGTAGCCGGGATCGGGGAGCTGTTTTTT CASRVAGIGELFF
NA TRBJ1-3 TRBV6-5 NA TGTGCCAGCAGTTACGGGGGGGGTTCAAACACCATATATTTT CASSYGGGSNTIYF
TRBD1 TRBJ2-7 TRBV3-1/TRBV3-2 few TGTGCCAGCAGCCGCGGACAGGGTCAGACCTACGAGCAGTACTTC CASSRGQGQTYEQYF
NA TRBJ1-4 TRBV6-6 once TGTGCCAGCAGTTCTGGACAGCCTGAAAATGAAAAACTGTTTTTT CASSSGQPENEKLFF
TRBD1 TRBJ2-7 TRBV10-3 NA TGTGCCATCAAAGCACAGGGGGTATCTGGCTACGAGCAGTACTTC CAIKAQGVSGYEQYF
TRBD1 TRBJ1-6 TRBV5-1 NA TGCGCCAGCAGCTCGGGACAGTCCAATTCACCCCTCCACTTT CASSSGQSNSPLHF
TRBD1 TRBJ2-7 TRBV27 NA TGTGCCAGCAGTCCCTCCTCGGGACAGCGCTCCTACGAGCAGTACTTC CASSPSSGQRSYEQYF
NA TRBJ2-3 TRBV19 NA TGTGCCAGTGGACTTTACACAGATACGCAGTATTTT CASGLYTDTQYF
TRBD2 TRBJ2-7 TRBV3-1/TRBV3-2 NA TGTGCCAGCAGCCGTCCCGGGACTAGCGGGGGGGAGCAGTACTTC CASSRPGTSGGEQYF
NA TRBJ1-2 TRBV7-2 NA TGTGCCAGCACCCAGCAGGGACTTAACTATGGCTACACCTTC CASTQQGLNYGYTF
TRBD1 TRBJ2-7 TRBV28 NA TGTGCCAGCAGTTCGCCCCAGGGGGTGGGCTACGAGCAGTACTTC CASSSPQGVGYEQYF
NA TRBJ2-5 TRBV7-2 NA TGTGCCAGCAGTTTCCTTTCAACTCAAGAGACCCAGTACTTC CASSFLSTQETQYF
NA TRBJ2-3 TRBV20-1 NA TGCAGTGCTAGTGGCGCTAGCGCAGATACGCAGTATTTT CSASGASADTQYF
NA TRBJ2-7 TRBV27 NA TGTGCCAGCAGTCCTCAAGAGGGCCCCTCCTACGAGCAGTACTTC CASSPQEGPSYEQYF
TRBD1 TRBJ1-1 TRBV5-4 NA TGTGCCAGCAGCCTAACCGGGACAGGGAACACTGAAGCTTTCTTT CASSLTGTGNTEAFF
NA TRBJ2-3 TRBV7-5 NA TGTGCCAGAATAGGGGAGCGGGAGTGTGATACGCAGTATTTT CARIGERECDTQYF
NA TRBJ1-3 TRBV5-1 once TGCGCCAGCAGCTTGTCGGGGACAGGAAACACCATATATTTT CASSLSGTGNTIYF